The source of this TCR beta chain is a study of T cell responses to AZD1222 COVID-19 vaccine. Data came from immunoSEQ multiplex PCR; TCRdb stores just in-frame clones and leaves some out. The repertoire holds under 200,000 clones, with just over 90% as singletons. Germline values: CDR1 KGHSH, CDR2 LQKENI. The CDR3 has 18 amino acids. V lost 1 base to trimming and J lost 3 bases; unmatched junction nucleotides: 14. The gene calls are TRBV18 and TRBJ1-2; 7 bases align to TRBD1. The specimen comprised peripheral blood, sampled on day 0 of AZD1222 vaccination. The receptor was isolated from an adult in good health. CDR3 nucleotides: TGTGCCAGCTCACCACGAATGATTGGACAGGTCAACGACTATGGCTACACCTTC. This translates into CASSPRMIGQVNDYGYTF.